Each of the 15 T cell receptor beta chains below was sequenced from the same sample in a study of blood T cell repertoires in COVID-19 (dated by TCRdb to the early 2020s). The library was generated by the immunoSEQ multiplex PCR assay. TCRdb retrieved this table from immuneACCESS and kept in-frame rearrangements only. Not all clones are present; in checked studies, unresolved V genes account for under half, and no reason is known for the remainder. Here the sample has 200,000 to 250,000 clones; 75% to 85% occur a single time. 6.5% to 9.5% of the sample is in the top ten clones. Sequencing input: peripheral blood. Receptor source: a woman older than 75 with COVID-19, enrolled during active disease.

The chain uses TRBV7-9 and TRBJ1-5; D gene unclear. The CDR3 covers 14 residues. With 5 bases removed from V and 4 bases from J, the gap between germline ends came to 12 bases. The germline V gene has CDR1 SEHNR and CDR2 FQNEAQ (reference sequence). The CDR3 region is CASSPATVNQPQHF. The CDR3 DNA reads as TGTGCCAGCAGCCCGGCGACTGTTAATCAGCCCCAGCATTTT.

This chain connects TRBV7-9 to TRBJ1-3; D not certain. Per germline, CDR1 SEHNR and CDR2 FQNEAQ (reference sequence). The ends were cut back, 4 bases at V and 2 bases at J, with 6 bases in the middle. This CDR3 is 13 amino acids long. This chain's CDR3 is CASSSLTGNTIYF. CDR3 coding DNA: TGTGCCAGCAGCTCACTAACTGGAAACACCATATATTTT.

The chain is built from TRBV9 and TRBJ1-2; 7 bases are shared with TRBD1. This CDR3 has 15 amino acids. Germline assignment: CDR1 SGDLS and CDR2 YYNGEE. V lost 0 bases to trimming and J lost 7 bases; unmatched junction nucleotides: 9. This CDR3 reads CASSVDWNRGAGYTF. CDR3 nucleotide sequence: TGTGCCAGCAGCGTAGATTGGAACAGGGGAGCTGGCTACACCTTC.

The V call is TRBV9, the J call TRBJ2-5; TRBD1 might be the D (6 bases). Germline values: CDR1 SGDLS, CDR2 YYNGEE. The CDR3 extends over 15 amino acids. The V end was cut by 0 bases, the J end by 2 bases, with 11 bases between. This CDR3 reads CASSVGGRIQETQYF. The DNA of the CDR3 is TGTGCCAGCAGCGTAGGGGGGCGGATACAAGAGACCCAGTACTTC.

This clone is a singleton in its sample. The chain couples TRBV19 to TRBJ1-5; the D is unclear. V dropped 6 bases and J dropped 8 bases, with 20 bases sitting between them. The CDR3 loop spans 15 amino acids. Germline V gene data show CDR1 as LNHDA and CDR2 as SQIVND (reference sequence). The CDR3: CASRTTDPRHEPQHF. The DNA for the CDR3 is TGTGCCAGTAGGACTACAGACCCGAGACATGAGCCCCAGCATTTT.

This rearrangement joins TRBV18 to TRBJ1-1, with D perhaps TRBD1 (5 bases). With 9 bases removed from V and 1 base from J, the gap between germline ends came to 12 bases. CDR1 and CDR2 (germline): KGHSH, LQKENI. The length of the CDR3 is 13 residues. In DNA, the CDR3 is TGTGCCAGTGCGGGACGCCAGAACACTGAAGCTTTCTTT. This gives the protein CASAGRQNTEAFF.

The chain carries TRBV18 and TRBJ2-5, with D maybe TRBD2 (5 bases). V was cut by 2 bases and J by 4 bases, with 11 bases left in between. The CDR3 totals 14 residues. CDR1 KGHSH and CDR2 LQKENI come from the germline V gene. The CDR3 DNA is TGTGCCAGCTCACCAGTGGACTCTTCAGAGACCCAGTACTTC. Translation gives CASSPVDSSETQYF.

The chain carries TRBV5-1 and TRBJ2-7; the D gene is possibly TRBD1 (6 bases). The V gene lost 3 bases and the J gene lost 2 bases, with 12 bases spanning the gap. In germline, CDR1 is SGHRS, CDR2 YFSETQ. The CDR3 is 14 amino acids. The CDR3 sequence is CASSSGQPAYEQYF. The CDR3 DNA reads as TGCGCCAGCAGCTCCGGACAGCCGGCCTACGAGCAGTACTTC. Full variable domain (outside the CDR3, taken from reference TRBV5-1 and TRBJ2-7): KAGVTQTPRYLIKTRGQQVTLSCSPISGHRSVSWYQQTPGQGLQFLFEYFSETQRNKGNFPGRFSGRQFSNSRSEMNVSTLELGDSALYLCASSSGQPAYEQYFGPGTRLTVT.

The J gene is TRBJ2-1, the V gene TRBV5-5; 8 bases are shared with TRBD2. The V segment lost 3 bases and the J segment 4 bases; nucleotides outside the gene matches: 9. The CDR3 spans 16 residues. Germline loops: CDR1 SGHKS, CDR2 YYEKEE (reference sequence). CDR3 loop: CASSYGVPGGYNEQFF. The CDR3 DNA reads TGTGCCAGCAGCTATGGAGTACCGGGGGGGTACAATGAGCAGTTCTTC.

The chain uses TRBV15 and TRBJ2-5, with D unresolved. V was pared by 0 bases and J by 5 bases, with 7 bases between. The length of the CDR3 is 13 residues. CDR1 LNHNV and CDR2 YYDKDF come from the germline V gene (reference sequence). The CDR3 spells CATSRDLRETQYF. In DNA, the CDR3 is TGTGCCACCAGCAGAGATCTGAGGGAGACCCAGTACTTC.

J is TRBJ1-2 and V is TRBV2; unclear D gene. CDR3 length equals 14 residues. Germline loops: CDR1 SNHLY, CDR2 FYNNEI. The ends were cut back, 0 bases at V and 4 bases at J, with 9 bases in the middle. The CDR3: CASSEASPGYGYTF. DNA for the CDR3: TGTGCCAGCAGTGAAGCTAGCCCCGGCTATGGCTACACCTTC.

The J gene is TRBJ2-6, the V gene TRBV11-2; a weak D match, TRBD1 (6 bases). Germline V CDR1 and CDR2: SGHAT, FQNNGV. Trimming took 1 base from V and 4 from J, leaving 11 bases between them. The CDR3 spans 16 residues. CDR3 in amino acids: CASSLAGQGGANVLTF. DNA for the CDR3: TGTGCCAGCAGCTTAGCCGGGCAGGGGGGGGCCAACGTCCTGACTTTC. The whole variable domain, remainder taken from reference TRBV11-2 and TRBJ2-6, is EAGVAQSPRYKIIEKRQSVAFWCNPISGHATLYWYQQILGQGPKLLIQFQNNGVVDDSQLPKDRFSAERLKGVDSTLKIQPAKLEDSAVYLCASSLAGQGGANVLTFGAGSRLTVL.

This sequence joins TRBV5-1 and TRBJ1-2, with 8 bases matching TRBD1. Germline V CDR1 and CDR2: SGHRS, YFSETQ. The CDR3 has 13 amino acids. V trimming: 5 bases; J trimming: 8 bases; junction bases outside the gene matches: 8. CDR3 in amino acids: CASSFTGGEGYTF. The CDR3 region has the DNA TGCGCCAGCAGTTTCACAGGGGGGGAAGGCTACACCTTC. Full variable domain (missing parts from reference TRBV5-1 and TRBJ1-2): KAGVTQTPRYLIKTRGQQVTLSCSPISGHRSVSWYQQTPGQGLQFLFEYFSETQRNKGNFPGRFSGRQFSNSRSEMNVSTLELGDSALYLCASSFTGGEGYTFGSGTRLTVV.

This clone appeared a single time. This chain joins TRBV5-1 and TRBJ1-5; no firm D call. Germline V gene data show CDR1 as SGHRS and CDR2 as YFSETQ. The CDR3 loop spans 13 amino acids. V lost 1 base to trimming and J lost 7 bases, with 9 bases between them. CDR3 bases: TGCGCCAGCAGCTTGCACCTACCACAGCCCCAGCATTTT. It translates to CASSLHLPQPQHF.

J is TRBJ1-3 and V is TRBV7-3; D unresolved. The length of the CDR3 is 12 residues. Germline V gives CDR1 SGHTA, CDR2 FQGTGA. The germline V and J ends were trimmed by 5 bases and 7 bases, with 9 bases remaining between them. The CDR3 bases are TGTGCCAGCAGCAGAAGCGTGAACACCATATATTTT. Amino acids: CASSRSVNTIYF.